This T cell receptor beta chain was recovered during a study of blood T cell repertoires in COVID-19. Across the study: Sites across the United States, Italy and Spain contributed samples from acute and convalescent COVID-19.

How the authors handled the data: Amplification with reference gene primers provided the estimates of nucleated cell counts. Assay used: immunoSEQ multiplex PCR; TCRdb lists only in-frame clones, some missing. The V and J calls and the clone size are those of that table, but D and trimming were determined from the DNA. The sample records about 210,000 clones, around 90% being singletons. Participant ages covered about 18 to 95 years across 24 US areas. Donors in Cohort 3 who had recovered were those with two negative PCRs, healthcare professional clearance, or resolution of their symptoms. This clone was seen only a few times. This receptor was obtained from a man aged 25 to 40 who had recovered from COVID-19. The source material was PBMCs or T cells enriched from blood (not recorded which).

The CDR3 sequence is CASSGQGNSPLHF. CDR3 DNA sequence: TGCGCCAGTTCGGGACAGGGGAATTCACCCCTCCACTTT. The chain recombines TRBV4-1 with TRBJ1-6, with TRBD1 identical over 10 bases. Germline CDR1 MGHRA, CDR2 YSYEKL. The V and J ends lost 9 bases and 7 bases, in that order; junction bases with no gene match: 3. This CDR3 is 13 amino acids long.